This TCR beta chain comes out of a study of cytomegalovirus exposure and HLA in healthy donors. Looking at the study overall: A later analysis reported the same platform for the 120 or so validation repertoires and the approximately 700 first-cohort repertoires. Study-wide results and limits: Across donors, most TCRs were seen rarely, yet some public ones were widespread.

Germline CDR1 reads SNHLY; CDR2 reads FYNNEI. The V gene lost 4 bases and the J gene lost 0 bases, with 8 bases spanning the gap. The CDR3 totals 14 residues. Note on this clone: Its antigen is not known.

TCRdb keeps only in-frame clones here, not all; method: immunoSEQ multiplex PCR. Of about 200,000 clones listed, roughly 88% were seen once; the top ten hold around 15%. Sequenced: PBMCs. This TCR was sampled from a woman in her twenties or thirties in good health and CMV-seropositive. This chain connects TRBV2 to TRBJ2-3; D unresolved. The CDR3 sequence: CASSVRKSTDTQYF. Here the CDR3 DNA reads TGTGCCAGCAGTGTCAGAAAAAGCACAGATACGCAGTATTTT.